This T cell receptor (beta chain) is from a study of T cells after yellow fever vaccination (dated by TCRdb to about 2019). For context, the study as a whole: The SMART-Seq v4 Ultra Low Input RNA kit was used to prepare libraries from fractions with low cell numbers. To follow T-cell clones before and after primary and booster YFV17D yellow fever vaccination, bulk TCR alpha and beta repertoires were sequenced over time. The cohort comprised two healthy male donors, one aged 18 to 30 and one aged 30 to 39 years. Blood samples were taken at several timepoints before and after primary and secondary immunization, and bulk PBMC replicates and cell subsets were isolated.

Sequencing was carried out with an Illumina NovaSeq 6000. TCR cDNA was synthesized by 5'RACE template switching, through which a universal primer site and unique molecular identifiers were introduced. Priming for cDNA synthesis came from both the TCR alpha and TCR beta constant segments. Two PCR steps were used to amplify libraries, with sample barcodes and sequencing adapters being added in the second step. Sequencing of the libraries was done on either Illumina HiSeq 2500 (2x100 bp) or NovaSeq (2x150 bp). The original methods were these. MIGEC handled demultiplexing of reads and collapsing into UMI consensus sequences, while MiXCR performed V(D)J alignment. Using edgeR on replicate PBMC samples, clonotypes were called vaccine-responding if FDR was below 0.01 and the log2 fold change was above 5 up to day 15. Each bulk clonotype received a CD4 or CD8 identity based on whether the sequenced CD4 or CD8 repertoire contained that clonotype at higher abundance. TCRdb trimmed the raw reads at Q25, called clones with MiXCR and kept productive beta chains. Each CDR3 protein appears once, grouped with its most common genes and DNA. In this record, the V and J calls reflect TCRdb's handling and not the investigators' own analysis. The sample table lists just over 250,000 distinct CDR3 sequences, about 5.2% of them with a count of one. The ten largest clonotypes hold around 3.3% of the sample.

Details on this clonotype: Its antigen is still unknown. Per-base quality was not reported, and no clone a single base away is much larger than it.

Points the paper makes about the study in general: A small fraction of clonotypes appeared in both the CD4 and CD8 compartments, likely as a result of convergent recombination. Compared with the primary T-cell response, the secondary T-cell response was faster but weaker, reaching its peak on day 5 rather than on day 15. After the booster, most of the clones that had expanded following primary vaccination were detected again (about 95% of CD4 and around 88% of CD8), which suggests that memory was broadly maintained. Computational filtering was needed because FACS-sorted repertoires could contain abundant contaminating clonotypes from the bulk population. Because only two donors were included in the study, the extent to which the findings can be generalized is limited.

The treatment or condition label on this specimen signifies: live attenuated yellow fever vaccine strain. A standard Ficoll-Paque protocol was used to isolate PBMCs from peripheral blood. CD4 and CD8 T-cell fractions were isolated with Dynabeads CD4 and CD8 positive selection kits. TriZol was used to extract RNA from bulk PBMCs, from CD4 and CD8 fractions, and from dextramer-positive and dextramer-negative fractions. CDR1 and CDR2 were assigned from the germline V gene as LGHNA and YSLEER. Taken from cysteine to phenylalanine, the CDR3 has 16 residues. The read is trimmed to its CDR3 DNA, 48 bases read in frame from base 1. V trim: 5 bases; J trim: 4 bases; unmatched bases: 6.

The TCR sequence derives from a man between 18 and 29 years old who received the YFV17D yellow fever vaccine. This specimen consisted of CD4+ T cells sorted from PBMCs, obtained on the day of the yellow fever booster vaccination. The rearrangement combines TRBV4-3 with TRBJ2-1; TRBD2 aligns with 12 central bases. The base sequence is TGCGCCAGCAGCATCAGGACTAGCGGGGTGTACAATGAGCAGTTCTTC. Its amino acids are CASSIRTSGVYNEQFF.